Given below is one T cell receptor (beta chain) in context. Per the original methods: Reference gene primer amplification gave estimated nucleated cell counts. The protocol was immunoSEQ multiplex PCR, while the TCRdb copy is restricted to in-frame clones and leaves out a portion. The V and J calls and clone size are taken from that table; D and trimming were inferred from the DNA. The data contain approximately 100,000 clones, 80% to 90% of them singletons. The sample belongs to a study of blood T cell repertoires in COVID-19. Overall study: There were acute and convalescent COVID-19 samples, and they came from the United States, Italy and Spain.

The TCR originated in a human donor with acute or convalescent COVID-19. The donor label of this sample is uncertain. The sequenced material came from peripheral blood.

The CDR3 reads CASRLFYEQYF. The CDR3 nucleotides are TGTGCCAGCCGACTATTTTACGAGCAGTACTTC. V and J are TRBV12-3 or TRBV12-4 and TRBJ2-7, with D perhaps matching TRBD2 (5 bases). The CDR3 sequence is 11 residues long. The V gene lost 8 bases and the J gene lost 4 bases, with 9 bases spanning the gap.